The rows below give T cell receptor beta chains drawn from one sample of a study of blood T cell repertoires in COVID-19. Some clones are missing from TCRdb's copy, which holds only in-frame ones; the method was immunoSEQ multiplex PCR. The table shows roughly 250,000 clones, with around 88% occurring only once. Specimen: PBMCs or T cells enriched from blood (not recorded which). The source of these receptors is a man between 35 and 55 years old who had recovered from COVID-19. Each CDR3 is given with its conserved first and last residue. The D gene is left open where the match is weak. Size is omitted from some rows. Given values are once, few, many or a class for expanded clones.

>TRBJ2-7|TRBD2|many|TRBV4-2
CASSQETSGDAYEQYF
TGTGCCAGCAGCCAAGAGACTAGCGGGGACGCCTACGAGCAGTACTTC
>TRBJ2-6|TRBD2|.|TRBV4-3
CASSQDREAVSGANVLTF
TGCGCCAGCAGCCAAGACCGGGAGGCAGTCTCTGGGGCCAACGTCCTGACTTTC
>TRBJ2-1|.|.|TRBV7-3
CASSSSGDSHNEQFF
TGTGCCAGCAGCTCATCAGGGGATAGCCACAATGAGCAGTTCTTC
>TRBJ1-1|.|.|TRBV7-8
CASSLDTTGWMNTEAFF
TGTGCCAGCAGCTTAGACACAACAGGGTGGATGAACACTGAAGCTTTCTTT
>TRBJ2-7|TRBD2|.|TRBV2
CASSDFGTSPYEQYF
TGTGCCAGCAGTGATTTTGGGACTAGCCCCTACGAGCAGTACTTC
>TRBJ1-6|TRBD1|.|TRBV18
CASSPQGASGNSPLHF
TGTGCCAGCTCACCACAGGGGGCGTCGGGTAATTCACCCCTCCACTTT
>TRBJ1-1|.|.|TRBV30
CAWSRDYNTEAFF
TGTGCCTGGAGTAGGGACTACAACACTGAAGCTTTCTTT
>TRBJ2-2|.|few|TRBV4-2
CASSQVQGPGELFF
TGTGCCAGCAGCCAAGTCCAGGGCCCCGGGGAGCTGTTTTTT
>TRBJ2-3|TRBD2|once|TRBV9
CASSDRSGRGTDTQYF
TGTGCCAGCAGCGATCGAAGCGGGAGGGGAACAGATACGCAGTATTTT
>TRBJ2-5|.|.|TRBV5-1
CASTTVPGAQETQYF
TGCGCCAGCACCACGGTCCCAGGGGCGCAAGAGACCCAGTACTTC
>TRBJ1-5|TRBD1|.|TRBV6-5
CASSRDRGSNQPQHF
TGTGCCAGCAGTCGCGACAGGGGTAGCAATCAGCCCCAGCATTTT
>TRBJ1-4|.|once|TRBV6-5
CASSYTQGEKLFF
TGTGCCAGCAGTTACACCCAGGGGGAAAAACTGTTTTTT
>TRBJ1-1|.|.|TRBV7-9
CASSLTDPSPNTEAFF
TGTGCCAGCAGCTTAACAGACCCTTCCCCGAACACTGAAGCTTTCTTT
>TRBJ1-4|TRBD1|.|TRBV5-6
CASSFGQGAGWEKLFF
TGTGCCAGCAGCTTCGGACAGGGGGCAGGGTGGGAAAAACTGTTTTTT
>TRBJ2-1|TRBD2|few|TRBV6-1
CASSEPGGGLYNEQFF
TGTGCCAGCAGTGAACCGGGCGGGGGGCTCTACAATGAGCAGTTCTTC
>TRBJ1-2|TRBD1|.|TRBV25-1
CASTPGGGGYTF
TGTGCCAGCACGCCAGGGGGCGGTGGCTACACCTTC
>TRBJ2-1|TRBD2|once|TRBV4-1
CASSRAAGAMDEQFF
TGCGCCAGCAGCCGGGCAGCGGGAGCTATGGATGAGCAGTTCTTC
>TRBJ2-3|.|few|TRBV7-2
CASSLALFSTDTQYF
TGTGCCAGCAGCTTAGCCCTTTTTAGCACAGATACGCAGTATTTT
>TRBJ1-3|.|.|TRBV11-2
CASSFQDRYSGNTIYF
TGTGCCAGCAGCTTCCAGGACAGATACTCTGGAAACACCATATATTTT
>TRBJ1-4|.|.|TRBV5-1
CASSLPGYSEKLFF
TGCGCCAGCAGCTTGCCAGGGTATAGTGAAAAACTGTTTTTT
>TRBJ2-7|TRBD2|.|TRBV7-2
CASSRRDYTNEQYF
TGTGCCAGCAGCCGCCGGGACTATACAAACGAGCAGTACTTC
>TRBJ1-1|.|.|TRBV29-1
CSAATGNTEAFF
TGCAGCGCTGCGACGGGGAACACTGAAGCTTTCTTT
>TRBJ2-7|.|.|TRBV15
CATSRDTYEQYF
TGTGCCACCAGCAGAGACACCTACGAGCAGTACTTC
>TRBJ2-2|.|.|TRBV4-2
CASSQDGGSLNTGELFF
TGTGCCAGCAGCCAAGATGGGGGCAGCCTCAACACCGGGGAGCTGTTTTTT
>TRBJ2-7|.|once|TRBV9
CASSVIQGSEQYF
TGTGCCAGCAGCGTAATACAGGGCTCCGAGCAGTACTTC
>TRBJ1-6|.|.|TRBV9
CASSEGGGDNSPLHF
TGTGCCAGCAGCGAGGGGGGAGGGGATAATTCACCCCTCCACTTT
>TRBJ1-3|.|.|TRBV2
CASRRGGGASGNTIYF
TGTGCCAGCAGAAGGGGCGGAGGGGCCTCTGGAAACACCATATATTTT
>TRBJ2-7|.|few|TRBV6-5
CASIPPGRTEQYF
TGTGCCAGCATTCCCCCCGGGCGGACTGAGCAGTACTTC
>TRBJ1-5|TRBD1|few|TRBV9
CASSPTGGRQPQHF
TGTGCCAGCAGCCCAACAGGGGGCCGGCAGCCCCAGCATTTT
>TRBJ2-1|TRBD2|once|TRBV7-2
CASSVSGSWGYEQFF
TGTGCCAGCAGCGTTAGCGGGAGTTGGGGTTATGAGCAGTTCTTC
>TRBJ1-2|.|once|TRBV12-3/TRBV12-4
CASSRQESYGYTF
TGTGCCAGCAGTCGACAGGAGTCCTATGGCTACACCTTC
>TRBJ2-7|.|.|TRBV2
CASRSGTPYEQYF
TGTGCCAGCAGGTCAGGGACTCCCTACGAGCAGTACTTC
>TRBJ1-3|.|.|TRBV5-1
CASSALQGTAGNTIYF
TGCGCCAGCAGCGCCCTACAGGGAACGGCTGGAAACACCATATATTTT
>TRBJ2-5|.|once|TRBV13
CASSPPLETQYF
TGTGCCAGCAGCCCCCCGTTGGAGACCCAGTACTTC
>TRBJ2-7|.|few|TRBV7-6
CASSPRTWAYEQYF
TGTGCCAGCAGCCCCCGGACATGGGCCTACGAGCAGTACTTC
>TRBJ2-2|.|.|TRBV11-2
CAQGHLTANTGELFF
TGTGCTCAAGGACACCTAACGGCGAACACCGGGGAGCTGTTTTTT
>TRBJ1-5|TRBD1|.|TRBV19
CASSPGGFPQNQPQHF
TGTGCCAGTAGTCCAGGGGGTTTCCCCCAGAATCAGCCCCAGCATTTT
>TRBJ2-5|.|.|TRBV25-1
CASSEIREAQYF
TGTGCCAGCAGTGAGATCAGGGAAGCCCAGTACTTC
>TRBJ2-2|TRBD1|.|TRBV18
CASSPRRDRSTPGELFF
TGTGCCAGCTCTCCAAGACGGGACAGATCTACTCCGGGGGAGCTGTTTTTT
>TRBJ2-7|.|.|TRBV20-1
CSAQTGYEQYF
TGCAGTGCTCAGACAGGTTACGAGCAGTACTTC
>TRBJ2-7|.|.|TRBV2
CASSDENSYEQYF
TGTGCCAGCAGTGATGAGAACTCCTACGAGCAGTACTTC
>TRBJ1-1|.|.|TRBV7-9
CASSLGGDGLEAFF
TGTGCCAGCAGCTTAGGGGGGGACGGCTTGGAAGCTTTCTTT
>TRBJ1-1|.|.|TRBV6-4
CASIGVGFTEAFF
TGTGCCAGCATAGGGGTTGGGTTCACTGAAGCTTTCTTT
>TRBJ2-1|TRBD2|few|TRBV4-1
CASRTTIAGVGEQFF
TGCGCCAGCAGAACCACTATAGCGGGAGTTGGTGAGCAGTTCTTC
>TRBJ2-5|TRBD1|.|TRBV5-5
CASSLVGTGEETQYF
TGTGCCAGCAGCTTGGTCGGGACAGGGGAAGAGACCCAGTACTTC
>TRBJ2-3|TRBD1|.|TRBV18
CASSLRQGIDTQYF
TGTGCCAGCTCACTAAGACAGGGTATAGATACGCAGTATTTT